Listed below are T cell receptor beta chains from one sample, sequenced in a study of shared clonotypes between healthy human individuals. The assay was immunoSEQ multiplex PCR, and TCRdb's table has in-frame clones only and misses some. The table lists about 2.1 million clones, 80% to 95% of them singletons. The specimen sequenced was naive CD8+ T cells from PBMCs. Receptors were obtained from a man aged 18 to 30 in good health. Some clones in this sample may be carry-over from other donors' samples. The CDR3 runs from the conserved cysteine through the conserved F or W. The D gene is left open where the match is weak. Rows may omit the clone size; those that give it use once, few, many or a size class.

j_call: TRBJ2-1
v_call: TRBV5-6
clone_size: -
d_call: TRBD1
cdr3_nt: TGTGCCAGCAGCTTGGGGACAGGCCTCTACAATGAGCAGTTCTTC
cdr3_aa: CASSLGTGLYNEQFF

j_call: TRBJ2-4
v_call: TRBV28
clone_size: -
d_call: -
cdr3_nt: TGTGCCAGCAGTTTATGGGCTAGCGAGAAAAACATTCAGTACTTC
cdr3_aa: CASSLWASEKNIQYF

j_call: TRBJ2-6
v_call: TRBV9
clone_size: -
d_call: -
cdr3_nt: TGTGCCAGCAGCGTTTACAGGTTGGGGGGTTCGGCCGGGGCCAACGTCCTGACTTTC
cdr3_aa: CASSVYRLGGSAGANVLTF

j_call: TRBJ2-3
v_call: TRBV27
clone_size: -
d_call: TRBD2
cdr3_nt: TGTGCCAGCACCCAGCATCGGCTAGCGGGAGTTTCTACAGGCACGCAGTATTTT
cdr3_aa: CASTQHRLAGVSTGTQYF

j_call: TRBJ1-1
v_call: TRBV5-1
clone_size: -
d_call: -
cdr3_nt: TGCGCCAGCAGCTTGTACCAGGGGAGCACTGAAGCTTTCTTT
cdr3_aa: CASSLYQGSTEAFF

j_call: TRBJ1-1
v_call: TRBV30
clone_size: -
d_call: -
cdr3_nt: TGTGCCTGGAGTGTACTGGCCGGGTCTGGCGCTTTCTTT
cdr3_aa: CAWSVLAGSGAFF

j_call: TRBJ1-2
v_call: TRBV7-3
clone_size: once
d_call: TRBD1
cdr3_nt: TGTGCCAGCAGCTTAATCGGCGCAGGGGGCGCTGGCTATGGCTACACCTTC
cdr3_aa: CASSLIGAGGAGYGYTF

j_call: TRBJ2-7
v_call: TRBV11-2
clone_size: -
d_call: -
cdr3_nt: TGTGCCAGCACCCTTTTTTTAGGGGCTGGTTACGAGCAGTACTTC
cdr3_aa: CASTLFLGAGYEQYF

j_call: TRBJ2-3
v_call: TRBV9
clone_size: -
d_call: TRBD2
cdr3_nt: TGTGCCAGCAGTCCTTCCAGCGGGGGGACAGATACGCAGTATTTT
cdr3_aa: CASSPSSGGTDTQYF

j_call: TRBJ1-1
v_call: TRBV7-8
clone_size: -
d_call: -
cdr3_nt: TGTGCCAGCAGCTTAAGGGGCGCTTTGGACACTGAAGCTTTCTTT
cdr3_aa: CASSLRGALDTEAFF

j_call: TRBJ1-2
v_call: TRBV6-1
clone_size: once
d_call: -
cdr3_nt: TGTGCCAGCAGTGAAGCGGTTTCATTTAACTATGGCTACACCTTC
cdr3_aa: CASSEAVSFNYGYTF

j_call: TRBJ1-1
v_call: TRBV19
clone_size: -
d_call: -
cdr3_nt: TGTGCCAGTAGTATATTAGGGAGAAGCACTGAAGCTTTCTTT
cdr3_aa: CASSILGRSTEAFF

j_call: TRBJ2-7
v_call: TRBV19
clone_size: -
d_call: TRBD2
cdr3_nt: TGTGCCAGTAGTATAAGTAGCGGGAGGGTCTACGAGCAGTACTTC
cdr3_aa: CASSISSGRVYEQYF

j_call: TRBJ2-7
v_call: TRBV5-6
clone_size: -
d_call: -
cdr3_nt: TGTGCCAGCAGCTCACAGGGCTACGAGCAGTACTTC
cdr3_aa: CASSSQGYEQYF